This T cell receptor beta chain was observed in a study of blood T cell repertoires in COVID-19. Measured with immunoSEQ multiplex PCR; TCRdb has only the in-frame clones, and not every one. The sample yields just under 65,000 clones, roughly 85% seen once. Losses at the gene ends were 0 bases for V and 9 bases for J; bases not matched to a gene: 13. CDR1 and CDR2 (germline): SGDLS, YYNGEE. This CDR3 spans 17 amino acids. The sequence derives from a human donor in a cohort sampled during active COVID-19. The V call is TRBV9, the J call TRBJ2-4, with 9 bases identical to TRBD1. Material for sequencing was peripheral blood. CDR3 DNA sequence: TGTGCCAGCAGCGTAGGGTTCCACGGGACAGGGATTGCCATTCAGTACTTC. It codes for CASSVGFHGTGIAIQYF.